This T cell receptor beta chain was sequenced in a study of blood T cell repertoires in COVID-19. Study processing details: For nucleated cells, counts were estimated from reference gene primer amplification. Assay: immunoSEQ multiplex PCR; the TCRdb copy retains only in-frame clones and omits some. That table furnishes V, J and clone size, whereas the DNA furnished D and trimming. The sample consists of hundreds of thousands of clones, about 91% of them appearing once. From germline, CDR1 is SQVTM and CDR2 ANQGSEA. V was pared by 4 bases and J by 0 bases, with 5 bases of the junction left unmatched. The CDR3 covers 14 residues.

This clonotype was sampled from a woman aged 40 to 55 who had recovered from COVID-19. Sequenced input: PBMCs or T cells enriched from blood (not recorded which). This sequence joins TRBV29-1 and TRBJ1-1, with 7 bases matching TRBD1. CDR3 amino acids: CSVGEGALNTEAFF. CDR3 DNA: TGCAGCGTTGGTGAGGGGGCCTTGAACACTGAAGCTTTCTTT.